A single sample is the source of the 2 T cell receptor beta chains below, sequenced in a study of cytomegalovirus exposure and HLA in healthy donors. PCR employed 60 Vbeta and 13 Jbeta primers. Sequencing used immunoSEQ multiplex PCR; TCRdb keeps in-frame clones, though not all of them. The sample includes 84,000 or so clones, about three quarters of them seen just once. The sample taken for sequencing was PBMCs. The source of these receptors is a boy younger than 18 in good health and CMV-seronegative.

V gene TRBV29-1 combines with J gene TRBJ2-7, with D maybe TRBD2 (6 bases). V dropped 4 bases and J dropped 6 bases, with 13 bases sitting between them. This CDR3 spans 12 amino acids. CDR1 SQVTM and CDR2 ANQGSEA come from the germline V gene. CDR3 bases: TGCAGCGTTGGGAACGGGGGAGCCGAGCAGTACTTC. It encodes CSVGNGGAEQYF.

The V gene is TRBV29-1, the J gene TRBJ2-7; weak D call: TRBD1 (6 bases). The CDR3 covers 13 residues. Trimming took 6 bases from V and 2 from J, leaving 14 bases between them. Germline CDR1 is SQVTM and CDR2 is ANQGSEA. The CDR3 DNA sequence: TGCAGCGTGAAGGGACACCCGACCTACGAGCAGTACTTC. This translates into CSVKGHPTYEQYF.